The rows below give T cell receptor beta chains drawn from one sample of a study of blood T cell repertoires in COVID-19. The method was immunoSEQ multiplex PCR; TCRdb's version includes in-frame clones alone and lacks a portion of them. Seen here are about 160,000 clones, over 65% observed once, and the top ten hold around 8.1%. The sample was peripheral blood. These receptors were taken from a man aged 60 to 75 with acute or convalescent COVID-19. Each CDR3 is given with its conserved first and last residue. D genes are given only for firm matches. Expanded clones are given a class, and other clones once, few, many or no size at all.

J	size	D	V	DNA	CDR3
TRBJ1-2	once	NA	TRBV18	TGTGCCAGCTCACCAACAGGGAACTATGGCTACACCTTC	CASSPTGNYGYTF
TRBJ2-2	NA	TRBD2	TRBV30	TGTGCCTGGGGGCCGGGGGGGCCGCCCGGGGAGCTGTTTTTT	CAWGPGGPPGELFF
TRBJ2-7	NA	TRBD1	TRBV6-5	TGTGCCAGCAACGCAGGGGGCTTCTCCTCCTACGAGCAGTACTTC	CASNAGGFSSYEQYF
TRBJ1-4	once	TRBD1	TRBV3-1/TRBV3-2	TGTGCCAGCAGCCAAGATTCATTCGGACAGGGAATTGCAACTAATGAAAAACTGTTTTTT	CASSQDSFGQGIATNEKLFF
TRBJ1-3	NA	NA	TRBV7-4	TGTGCCAGCAGCTTAGTTCCCCAGTCTGGAAACACCATATATTTT	CASSLVPQSGNTIYF
TRBJ1-2	few	NA	TRBV18	TGTGCCAGCTCACCCTCGGGGGGCAATGGGTATGGCTACACCTTC	CASSPSGGNGYGYTF
TRBJ2-1	NA	NA	TRBV5-6	TGTGCCAGCAGCTTCGGAAGCGAAAACAATGAGCAGTTCTTC	CASSFGSENNEQFF
TRBJ1-2	NA	NA	TRBV5-5	TGTGCCAGCAGCTGGGACTTAAAGGGACGGGACTATGGCTACACCTTC	CASSWDLKGRDYGYTF
TRBJ1-1	NA	NA	TRBV7-3	TGTGCCAGCAGCTTAAGTCAGGGACTGGAAGCTTTCTTT	CASSLSQGLEAFF
TRBJ1-2	NA	NA	TRBV3-1/TRBV3-2	TGTGCCAGCAGCCAAGATCCGAGGGTGGGGGGCTACACCTTC	CASSQDPRVGGYTF
TRBJ1-5	NA	NA	TRBV5-5	TGTGCCAGCAGCTTCGCCAGAGGGCAGCCCCAGCATTTT	CASSFARGQPQHF
TRBJ1-1	NA	NA	TRBV5-4	TGTGCCAGCAGCTACGGTGGCACTGAAGCTTTCTTT	CASSYGGTEAFF
TRBJ1-1	NA	NA	TRBV5-4	TGTGCCAGCAGCTTAGGGAGCCCGCTCGTTGTCACTGAAGCTTTCTTT	CASSLGSPLVVTEAFF
TRBJ2-2	NA	TRBD2	TRBV29-1	TGCAGCGTTCGCGCGGGGGTGAACACCGGGGAGCTGTTTTTT	CSVRAGVNTGELFF
TRBJ2-3	NA	NA	TRBV4-1	TGCGCCAGCAGCCAAGGAACGGGGGTCACAGATACGCAGTATTTT	CASSQGTGVTDTQYF
TRBJ2-7	NA	NA	TRBV7-9	TGTGCCAGCAGCTTAGGTTTGAGCCGCGACTCCTACGAGCAGTACTTC	CASSLGLSRDSYEQYF
TRBJ2-3	NA	TRBD2	TRBV9	TGTGCCAGCAGCGCGGAGAGAGGGACTAGCGGGGCCCCGGGCACAGATACGCAGTATTTT	CASSAERGTSGAPGTDTQYF
TRBJ2-5	NA	TRBD2	TRBV4-2	TGTGCCAGCAGCCAAGGAGGTAGGACTAGCGTAGAGACCCAGTACTTC	CASSQGGRTSVETQYF
TRBJ1-6	NA	NA	TRBV4-3	TGCGCCAGCAGCCAAGATACGGGGATCGGTTCACCCCTCCACTTT	CASSQDTGIGSPLHF
TRBJ1-2	NA	TRBD1	TRBV5-6	TGTGCCAGCAGCGAGGGGACAGGGTGGAACTATGGCTACACCTTC	CASSEGTGWNYGYTF
TRBJ1-6	NA	NA	TRBV10-3	TGTGCCATCAGTGAGTCGGGAGGGTTTTCACCCCTCCACTTT	CAISESGGFSPLHF
TRBJ1-1	NA	NA	TRBV20-1	TGCAGTGCTAAGTACAGGAATGAAGCTTTCTTT	CSAKYRNEAFF
TRBJ1-6	NA	NA	TRBV6-6	TGTGCCAGCAGTCGAAAGCTCCCCAGGGACTCCTCCAGATCCTATAATTCACCCCTCCACTTT	CASSRKLPRDSSRSYNSPLHF
TRBJ2-7	few	TRBD2	TRBV10-3	TGTGCCATCAGCATTAGCGGGGCCGCCTACGAGCAGTACTTC	CAISISGAAYEQYF
TRBJ1-5	NA	NA	TRBV2	TGTGCCAGCAGTTCGCAGGGGTATAGCAATCAGCCCCAGCATTTT	CASSSQGYSNQPQHF
TRBJ2-3	NA	NA	TRBV7-2	TGTGCCAGCAGCTTAGTTTGGGGCCTCACAGATACGCAGTATTTT	CASSLVWGLTDTQYF
TRBJ2-1	NA	TRBD1	TRBV6-2/TRBV6-3	TGTGCCAGCAGTTATATAGGGGACAGGGCTGTAAATGAGCAGTTCTTC	CASSYIGDRAVNEQFF
TRBJ2-7	NA	TRBD2	TRBV6-5	TGTGCCAGCCGGGGGGGCCGCGACTCCTACGAGCAGTACTTC	CASRGGRDSYEQYF
TRBJ1-2	NA	TRBD1	TRBV7-2	TGTGCCAGCAGCTCATTGACAGGGGGCTTTTATGGCTACACCTTC	CASSSLTGGFYGYTF
TRBJ1-5	NA	NA	TRBV20-1	TGCAGTGCTAGTGCTCGGAACCGGGGCAATCAGCCCCAGCATTTT	CSASARNRGNQPQHF
TRBJ2-7	NA	NA	TRBV25-1	TGTGCCAGCAGTGTGTCAGGGAACGAGCAGTACTTC	CASSVSGNEQYF
TRBJ2-1	NA	NA	TRBV6-6	TGTGCCAGCAGTTACTCGGGGGGGCGCGGTTACAATGAGCAGTTCTTC	CASSYSGGRGYNEQFF
TRBJ2-1	few	NA	TRBV3-1/TRBV3-2	TGTGCCAGCAGCCAAGACTTTTACAATGAGCAGTTCTTC	CASSQDFYNEQFF
TRBJ1-5	NA	NA	TRBV15	TGTGCCACCAGCAGACAGATCCAGCCCCAGCATTTT	CATSRQIQPQHF
TRBJ2-1	NA	NA	TRBV12-3/TRBV12-4	TGTGCCAGCAGTGCCGAGTACAATGAGCAGTTCTTC	CASSAEYNEQFF
TRBJ1-5	NA	NA	TRBV19	TGTGCCAGTAGTATAGAGGAGCTGCAGCCCCAGCATTTT	CASSIEELQPQHF
TRBJ1-1	NA	NA	TRBV10-1	TGCGCCAGCAGCGAAGGAATCTTGAGGTCTGAAGCTTTCTTT	CASSEGILRSEAFF
TRBJ1-2	NA	NA	TRBV27	TGTGCCAGCAGTAGTTGGGAGGGCTCTAACTATGGCTACACCTTC	CASSSWEGSNYGYTF
TRBJ2-3	NA	TRBD1	TRBV2	TGTGCCAGCATCGGAGGGAGGACAGGGAAAACAGATACGCAGTATTTT	CASIGGRTGKTDTQYF
TRBJ2-1	NA	TRBD2	TRBV19	TGTGCCAGTAGTACGGCGGGGGGGGGATACAATGAGCAGTTCTTC	CASSTAGGGYNEQFF
TRBJ2-3	once	TRBD1	TRBV5-1	TGCGCCAGCAGCTCGTACAGGGGAATGACGGATACGCAGTATTTT	CASSSYRGMTDTQYF
TRBJ2-3	NA	TRBD2	TRBV7-8	TGTGCCAGCAGCGTACGACTAGCGGGGAACACAGATACGCAGTATTTT	CASSVRLAGNTDTQYF
TRBJ1-1	few	TRBD1	TRBV6-6	TGTGCCAGCAGTTCACCTAGACAGGGAAACACTGAAGCTTTCTTT	CASSSPRQGNTEAFF
TRBJ1-1	NA	NA	TRBV2	TGTGCCAGCACAATAAGCGAGAACACTGAAGCTTTCTTT	CASTISENTEAFF
TRBJ2-2	NA	NA	TRBV2	TGTGCCAGCACCCGGAACACCGGGGAGCTGTTTTTT	CASTRNTGELFF
TRBJ1-3	NA	NA	TRBV3-1/TRBV3-2	TGTGCCAGCAGCCACCTGGGAGGGGGAAACACCATATATTTT	CASSHLGGGNTIYF
TRBJ2-7	NA	TRBD1	TRBV27	TGTGCCAGCAGTGCAGACAGGGGTGGACACGAGCAGTACTTC	CASSADRGGHEQYF
TRBJ2-7	NA	TRBD2	TRBV10-3	TGTGCCATCAGTTCGACTAGCGGGGGCTCCTACGAGCAGTACTTC	CAISSTSGGSYEQYF
TRBJ2-3	few	NA	TRBV11-1	TGTGCCAGCAGCCCTAGCACAGATACGCAGTATTTT	CASSPSTDTQYF
TRBJ2-7	few	NA	TRBV5-6	TGTGCCAGCAACTTAGGGACAACCTACGAGCAGTACTTC	CASNLGTTYEQYF
TRBJ2-3	NA	NA	TRBV7-6	TGTGCCAGCAGCTTAGTAGGGGGAAGGGTAGATACGCAGTATTTT	CASSLVGGRVDTQYF
TRBJ2-1	few	TRBD1	TRBV7-8	TGTGCCAGCAGCCTCCGACAGGGGCCTACTCACAATGAGCAGTTCTTC	CASSLRQGPTHNEQFF
TRBJ1-1	NA	NA	TRBV5-1	TGCGCCAGCAGCTTGCGGACAGATGGAACTGAAGCTTTCTTT	CASSLRTDGTEAFF
TRBJ2-5	NA	TRBD2	TRBV5-1	TGCGCCAGCAGCTTGGGCAGCGGGGGCCAAGAGACCCAGTACTTC	CASSLGSGGQETQYF